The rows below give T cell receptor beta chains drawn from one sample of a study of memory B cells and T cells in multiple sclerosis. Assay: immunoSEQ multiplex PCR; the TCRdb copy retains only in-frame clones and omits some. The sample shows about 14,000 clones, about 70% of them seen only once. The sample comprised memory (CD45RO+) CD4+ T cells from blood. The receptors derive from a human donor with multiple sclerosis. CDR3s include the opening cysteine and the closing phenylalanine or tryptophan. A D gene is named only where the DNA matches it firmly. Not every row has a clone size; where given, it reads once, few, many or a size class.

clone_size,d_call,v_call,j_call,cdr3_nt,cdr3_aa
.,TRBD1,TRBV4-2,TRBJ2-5,TGTGCCAGCAGCCAAGAGGGGGACAGACAAGAGACCCAGTACTTC,CASSQEGDRQETQYF
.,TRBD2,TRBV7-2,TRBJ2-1,TGTGCCAGCAGCTCAAGGTCAGCTAGCGGGAGAGGATTGAATGAGCAGTTCTTC,CASSSRSASGRGLNEQFF
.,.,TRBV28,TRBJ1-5,TGTGCCAGCCGAGGGTCCTCGTATCAGCCCCAGCATTTT,CASRGSSYQPQHF
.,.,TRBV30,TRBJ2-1,TGTGCCTGGAGACAGGACAATGAGCAGTTCTTC,CAWRQDNEQFF
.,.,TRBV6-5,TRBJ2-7,TGTGCCAGCAGTTACTTGAGCCGGCAGTACTTC,CASSYLSRQYF
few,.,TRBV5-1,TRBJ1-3,TGCGCCAGCAGCTCGACAGTTGGAAACACCATATATTTT,CASSSTVGNTIYF
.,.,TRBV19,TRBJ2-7,TGTGCCAGTAGTATAGGCTACGGGAGCGCCGAGCAGTACTTC,CASSIGYGSAEQYF
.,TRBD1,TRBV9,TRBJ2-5,TGTGCCAGCAGCGTAGGTCGGACAGGGGGGACCGAAGAGACCCAGTACTTC,CASSVGRTGGTEETQYF
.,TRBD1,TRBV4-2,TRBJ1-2,TGTGCCAGCAGTCGGACAGGGGGCGACTATGGCTACACCTTC,CASSRTGGDYGYTF
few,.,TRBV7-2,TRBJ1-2,TGTGCCAGCAGCCCTACTTCAGGGCCCCTCTATGGCTACACCTTC,CASSPTSGPLYGYTF
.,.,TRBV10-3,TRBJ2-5,TGTGCCATCAGGAAACTAGACCAAGAGACCCAGTACTTC,CAIRKLDQETQYF
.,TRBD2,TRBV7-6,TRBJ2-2,TGTGCCAGCAGCTTAGCGACTAGCGGAGCGAACACCGGGGAGCTGTTTTTT,CASSLATSGANTGELFF
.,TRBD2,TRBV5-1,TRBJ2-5,TGCGCCAGCAGCTATGGACTAGCGGGCCAAGAGACCCAGTACTTC,CASSYGLAGQETQYF
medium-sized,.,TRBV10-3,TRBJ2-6,TGTGCCATCAGTGATAAAGTCCAGGGGAATGGGGCCAACGTCCTGACTTTC,CAISDKVQGNGANVLTF
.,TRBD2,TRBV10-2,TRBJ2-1,TGCGCCAGCAGCACGGGACTAGCCCGAAATGAGCAGTTCTTC,CASSTGLARNEQFF
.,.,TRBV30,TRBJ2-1,TGTGCCTGGAGTGTACAGTTCAACAATGAGCAGTTCTTC,CAWSVQFNNEQFF
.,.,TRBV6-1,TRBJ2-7,TGTGCCAGCAGTGAGTTTGGCTTCTACGAGCAGTACTTC,CASSEFGFYEQYF
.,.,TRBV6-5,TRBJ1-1,TGTGCCAGCAGTGTGGAGGGGAGAAAGAACACTGAAGCTTTCTTT,CASSVEGRKNTEAFF
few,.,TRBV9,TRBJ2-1,TGTGCCAGCAGCGTAGGCGGCGTCGCTGAGCAGTTCTTC,CASSVGGVAEQFF
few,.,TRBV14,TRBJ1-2,TGTGCCAGCAGCCAAGACGCAGGGTACTATGGCTACACCTTC,CASSQDAGYYGYTF
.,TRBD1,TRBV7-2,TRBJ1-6,TGTGCCAGCAGTTCTACAGGGGATTCACCCCTCCACTTT,CASSSTGDSPLHF
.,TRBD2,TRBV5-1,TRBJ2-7,TGCGCCAGCAGCACCGGACTAGCGGGGTACCACGAGCAGTACTTC,CASSTGLAGYHEQYF
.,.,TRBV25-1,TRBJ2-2,TGTGCCAGCAGGACCCGGGACAAGGGATTATTGAACACCGGGGAGCTGTTTTTT,CASRTRDKGLLNTGELFF
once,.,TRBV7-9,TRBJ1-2,TGTGCCAGCAGCTTAGACGGGAAGCTATATGGCTACACCTTC,CASSLDGKLYGYTF
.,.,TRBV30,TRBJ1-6,TGTGCCTGGATCCCACTCCACTTT,CAWIPLHF
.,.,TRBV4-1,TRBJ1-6,TGCGCCAGCAGCCTCCAGGGGACGAGCTCACCCCTCCACTTT,CASSLQGTSSPLHF
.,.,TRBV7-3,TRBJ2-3,TGTGCCAGCAGCAACTCCCGATCCACAGATACGCAGTATTTT,CASSNSRSTDTQYF
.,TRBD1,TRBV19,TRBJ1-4,TGTGCCAGTAGGCCCTCGGGACAGCATGAAAAACTGTTTTTT,CASRPSGQHEKLFF
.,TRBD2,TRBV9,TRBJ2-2,TGTGCCAGCAGTATGCGGGGGGGCACCGGGGAGCTGTTTTTT,CASSMRGGTGELFF
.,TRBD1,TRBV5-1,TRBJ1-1,TGCGCCAGCAGCTTGCTACAGGGGTACGGTGAAGCTTTCTTT,CASSLLQGYGEAFF
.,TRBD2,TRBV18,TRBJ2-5,TGTGCCAGCTCACGGGGACTAGAGTCCGTCGTGACCCAGTACTTC,CASSRGLESVVTQYF
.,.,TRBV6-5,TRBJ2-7,TGTGCCAGCACAAGGGAATTCACCTCAGGGGAGCAGTACTTC,CASTREFTSGEQYF
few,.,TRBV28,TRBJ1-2,TGTGCCAGCAGTTTATTAACCTACCCCTATGGCTACACCTTC,CASSLLTYPYGYTF
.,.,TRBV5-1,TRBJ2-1,TGCGCCAGCAGCTTAGGCCTAACAGGGAGTGAGCAGTTCTTC,CASSLGLTGSEQFF
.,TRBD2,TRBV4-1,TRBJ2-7,TGCGCCAGCAGCCTTCGGTTAGCGGGGACCTACGAGCAGTACTTC,CASSLRLAGTYEQYF
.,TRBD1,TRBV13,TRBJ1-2,TGTGCCAGCAGCTACGGGACAGCCACCTATGGCTACACCTTC,CASSYGTATYGYTF
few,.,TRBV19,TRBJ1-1,TGTGCCAGTAGCAACACAAGAAACACTGAAGCTTTCTTT,CASSNTRNTEAFF
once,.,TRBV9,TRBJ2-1,TGTGCCAGCAGTATCCCTCGAGGGGCGGGAGTAGGGGGTGAGCAGTTCTTC,CASSIPRGAGVGGEQFF
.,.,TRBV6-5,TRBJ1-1,TGTGCCAGCAGGATAGGAGACACTGAAGCTTTCTTT,CASRIGDTEAFF
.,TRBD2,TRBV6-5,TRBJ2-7,TGTGCCAGCAGTCCCAGCGGGAGCTCCTACGAGCAGTACTTC,CASSPSGSSYEQYF
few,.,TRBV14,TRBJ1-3,TGTGCCAGCAGCCAAACGGCAGGATCACAATGGATCGACACCATATATTTT,CASSQTAGSQWIDTIYF
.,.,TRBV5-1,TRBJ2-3,TGCGCCAGCGGGAGGTGGCCAGATCCGACTACTAGCACAGATACGCAGTATTTT,CASGRWPDPTTSTDTQYF
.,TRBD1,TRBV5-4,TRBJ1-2,TGTGCCAGCACCCTATCGCTGGGACAGGGAGGTGGCTACACCTTC,CASTLSLGQGGGYTF